The T cell receptor beta chain under discussion was sequenced for a study of cytomegalovirus exposure and HLA in healthy donors. A note on this clone: What it binds is unknown.

PCR employed 60 Vbeta and 13 Jbeta primers. Produced via immunoSEQ multiplex PCR; TCRdb's table is partial and in-frame only. This table has 150,000 to 200,000 clones, approximately 80% appearing once. Germline V CDR1 and CDR2: SGDLS, YYNGEE. The J segment lost 6 bases and the V segment lost 3 bases, leaving 8 bases of the junction unmatched. This CDR3 has 16 amino acids. Study results and limitations: Sequencing depth across donors, presence/absence analyses assumed, was roughly uniform.

The chain uses TRBV9 and TRBJ2-1; 11 bases are shared with TRBD2. The sequencing input was PBMCs. This TCR came from a woman between 18 and 29 years old in good health and CMV-seropositive. CDR3 coding DNA: TGTGCCAGCAGCGCCGAGACTAGCGGGGATATCAATGAGCAGTTCTTC. It is translated as CASSAETSGDINEQFF. Full variable domain (remainder filled in from reference TRBV9 and TRBJ2-1): DSGVTQTPKHLITATGQRVTLRCSPRSGDLSVYWYQQSLDQGLQFLIQYYNGEERAKGNILERFSAQQFPDLHSELNLSSLELGDSALYFCASSAETSGDINEQFFGPGTRLTVL.